Each of the 17 T cell receptor beta chains below was sequenced from the same sample in a study of memory CD4+ T cells and cytomegalovirus serostatus (dated by TCRdb to the late 2010s). Libraries came from the immunoSEQ multiplex PCR assay. Sourced from immuneACCESS, this table was stored by TCRdb with only in-frame sequences that have V and J called. A share of the clones is absent; for the studies checked, an unresolved V gene accounts for under half, and the remainder has no known explanation. The sample contains just under 60,000 clones, around 80% of them found a single time. 1.1% of the sample belongs to the ten largest clones. Single viable CD3+CD4+CD8-CD45RO+ cells were sorted as memory CD4+ T cells on a FACSAria II. Input material: memory CD4+ T cells from blood. The receptors were sampled from an adult in good health and CMV-seronegative.

The gene calls are TRBV7-9 and TRBJ2-1; tentatively, D is TRBD2 (6 bases). This CDR3 region has 12 residues. V shed 8 bases and J shed 6 bases, with 11 bases lying between them. Germline CDR1 SEHNR, CDR2 FQNEAQ (reference sequence). The CDR3 DNA follows: TGTGCCAGCGGAGGGAACTCCAATGAGCAGTTCTTC. Protein: CASGGNSNEQFF.

The J gene is TRBJ2-1, the V gene TRBV11-3, with 10 positions matching TRBD2. V gave up 1 base and J gave up 6 bases; unmatched junction bases: 3. CDR1 is SGHNT, CDR2 YENEEA, per germline. The CDR3 has 15 residues. As DNA, the CDR3 is TGTGCCAGCAGCTTAGGAAGCGGGAGGGTCAATGAGCAGTTCTTC. Translation gives CASSLGSGRVNEQFF.

The J gene is TRBJ1-1, the V gene TRBV18; D gene ambiguous. The V gene's germline CDR1 is KGHSH and CDR2 LQKENI. The CDR3 covers 16 residues. Between the trimmed V and J ends, which lost 0 bases and 0 bases, there was a span of 11 bases. This chain's CDR3 is CASSPPDQIMNTEAFF. The CDR3 region has the DNA TGTGCCAGCTCACCACCGGATCAGATCATGAACACTGAAGCTTTCTTT.

The rearrangement joins TRBV5-1 to TRBJ1-1; D may be TRBD1 (6 bases). V was trimmed by 2 bases and J by 0 bases, leaving 11 bases between them. The CDR3 covers 15 residues. Germline CDR1 and CDR2: SGHRS and YFSETQ. The CDR3 here is CASSLIGGVNTEAFF. CDR3 nucleotide sequence: TGCGCCAGCAGCTTAATCGGGGGCGTGAACACTGAAGCTTTCTTT.

The rearrangement joins TRBV5-4 to TRBJ2-7; 7 positions agree with TRBD1. Germline trimming cut 3 bases from V and 7 bases from J; bases unmatched to any gene: 10. The CDR3 length is 14 residues. Germline V gene sequence: CDR1 SGHNT, CDR2 YYREEE (reference sequence). CDR3 in amino acids: CASSYYRGAGEQYF. The CDR3, as DNA: TGTGCCAGCAGCTACTACAGGGGTGCTGGGGAGCAGTACTTC.

The rearrangement links TRBV19 to TRBJ1-5; 10 positions agree with TRBD1. Germline V CDR1 and CDR2: LNHDA, SQIVND (reference sequence). Germline trimming cut 5 bases from V and 7 bases from J; bases unmatched to any gene: 8. The CDR3 covers 15 residues. The CDR3 protein is CASSAWDRGRQPQHF. The DNA for the CDR3 is TGTGCCAGTAGTGCTTGGGACAGGGGTAGGCAGCCCCAGCATTTT.

The rearrangement links TRBV7-2 to TRBJ1-3; D call uncertain. Germline V CDR1 and CDR2: SGHTA, FQGNSA. V was cut by 5 bases and J by 0 bases, with 11 bases left in between. CDR3 length: 15 amino acids. The DNA for the CDR3 is TGTGCCAGCAGCATATCGGGAAACTCTGGAAACACCATATATTTT. Its translation: CASSISGNSGNTIYF.

The chain carries TRBV7-9 and TRBJ2-1; 13 bases fit TRBD2. CDR3 length: 17 amino acids. Germline V gene sequence: CDR1 SEHNR, CDR2 FQNEAQ (reference sequence). V shed 5 bases, J shed 0 bases, and the junction held 4 bases outside the gene matches. This CDR3 is CASSPRTSGSSYNEQFF. CDR3 nucleotide sequence: TGTGCCAGCAGCCCCCGGACTAGCGGGAGCTCCTACAATGAGCAGTTCTTC.

This CDR3 is CASSLGQVYNEQFF. CDR3 coding DNA: TGTGCCAGCAGCTTAGGACAGGTCTACAATGAGCAGTTCTTC. The genes are TRBV11-1 and TRBJ2-1; weak D call: TRBD1 (6 bases). V was clipped by 1 base and J by 3 bases, with 7 bases between them. CDR1 SGHAT and CDR2 FQDESV come from the germline V gene (reference sequence). CDR3 length: 14 amino acids.

This clone was picked up one time. This sequence joins TRBV6-5 and TRBJ1-1; D unclear. Germline CDR1 MNHEY, CDR2 SVGAGI. The CDR3 spans 11 residues. V was clipped by 3 bases and J by 7 bases, with 6 bases between them. CDR3 nucleotides: TGTGCCAGCAGTTATAGGAATGAAGCTTTCTTT. It encodes CASSYRNEAFF.

The J gene is TRBJ1-5, the V gene TRBV5-5, with TRBD1 identical over 7 bases. Germline V CDR1 and CDR2: SGHKS, YYEKEE (reference sequence). This CDR3 comprises 14 residues. Trimming took 3 bases from V and 9 from J; bases not matched to a gene: 9. The CDR3 sequence: CASSSGQARTPQHF. For the CDR3, the DNA is TGTGCCAGCAGCTCCGGACAGGCCAGGACGCCCCAGCATTTT.

This clone appeared a few times. V is TRBV10-3 and J is TRBJ2-1, with 9 bases identical to TRBD1. The V segment lost 9 bases and the J segment 2 bases; nucleotides outside the gene matches: 14. The CDR3 has 17 amino acids. Germline CDR1 and CDR2: ENHRY and SYGVKD. The CDR3: CAMGTGPNHYPYNEQFF. CDR3 sequence (DNA): TGTGCCATGGGGACAGGGCCCAACCACTACCCCTACAATGAGCAGTTCTTC.

This chain links TRBV11-3 with TRBJ2-1, with D maybe TRBD2 (5 bases). V dropped 1 base and J dropped 4 bases, with 11 bases sitting between them. The CDR3 spans 15 residues. The germline V gene has CDR1 SGHNT and CDR2 YENEEA. The CDR3 loop reads CASSLVRTVYNEQFF. In DNA, the CDR3 is TGTGCCAGCAGCTTAGTCAGGACTGTGTACAATGAGCAGTTCTTC. Together with reference TRBV11-3 and TRBJ2-1, the CDR3 gives the full variable domain: EAGVVQSPRYKIIEKKQPVAFWCNPISGHNTLYWYLQNLGQGPELLIRYENEEAVDDSQLPKDRFSAERLKGVDSTLKIQPAELGDSAVYLCASSLVRTVYNEQFFGPGTRLTVL.

The rearrangement links TRBV5-1 to TRBJ2-7; TRBD2 agrees at 8 bases. Trimming cost V 4 bases and J 0 bases; bases outside gene matches: 9. In germline, CDR1 is SGHRS, CDR2 YFSETQ. The CDR3 runs to 16 residues. CDR3 bases: TGCGCCAGCAGCCCGGAGGGGAGCGGGAGCTCCTACGAGCAGTACTTC. It yields the protein CASSPEGSGSSYEQYF.

This sequence joins TRBV18 and TRBJ2-1; TRBD2 aligns across 12 bases. Trimming took 4 bases from V and 4 from J; bases not matched to a gene: 2. CDR1 and CDR2 from the germline V gene are KGHSH and LQKENI. This CDR3 is 15 amino acids long. The CDR3 nucleotides read TGTGCCAGCTCACAAACTAGCGGGAGGTACAATGAGCAGTTCTTC. Amino acids: CASSQTSGRYNEQFF. Filled out from reference TRBV18 and TRBJ2-1, the complete variable domain reads NAGVMQNPRHLVRRRGQEARLRCSPMKGHSHVYWYRQLPEEGLKFMVYLQKENIIDESGMPKERFSAEFPKEGPSILRIQQVVRGDSAAYFCASSQTSGRYNEQFFGPGTRLTVL.

The chain recombines TRBV7-9 with TRBJ1-2; a possible D gene is TRBD1 (5 bases). V shed 5 bases and J shed 4 bases, with 14 bases lying between them. The V gene's germline CDR1 is SEHNR and CDR2 FQNEAQ (reference sequence). The CDR3 consists of 14 residues. CDR3 DNA: TGTGCCAGCAGCCCCGACGGGGGATTCTATGGCTACACCTTC. Its protein product is CASSPDGGFYGYTF.

The V call is TRBV28, the J call TRBJ2-5, with TRBD1 matching over 8 bases. The ends lost 4 bases at V and 5 bases at J; junction bases unmatched: 6. The CDR3 spans 14 residues. Germline-derived CDR1 and CDR2 are MDHEN and SYDVKM. CDR3 DNA: TGTGCCAGCAGTTCAGGGGGCGGCCGGGAGACCCAGTACTTC. It translates to CASSSGGGRETQYF.